The T cell receptor (beta chain) described here comes from a study of blood T cells in healthy people across ages. Broader study findings: Diversity was higher, and naive CD4+ cells more numerous, in long-lived donors than in aged donors. While age rose, TCR beta diversity per million T cells dropped in a roughly linear way.

Comment on this clonotype: Its antigen is unknown.

The CDR3 covers 15 residues. The V gene end was trimmed by 5 bases and the J gene end by 4 bases; junction bases not matched to a gene: 9. Germline CDR1 and CDR2: DFQATT and SNEGSKA (reference sequence). A second roughly 6 to 11 cycle PCR used barcoded and J-beta primers. A 12-random-nucleotide template-switch adaptor tagged each cDNA molecule. Each CDR3 protein gets one entry after TCRdb re-called the 5' RACE reads with MiXCR. The table shows 1.5 million to 2 million distinct CDR3 sequences, with 34% occurring only once. The TCR sequence derives from a woman in her 30s in good health. This chain uses TRBV20-1 with TRBJ2-5, with 11 bases lining up with TRBD2. The sample was blood. DNA of the CDR3: TGCAGTGCTGAACCCCCCGGGACTAGCGGAGAGACCCAGTACTTC. It translates to CSAEPPGTSGETQYF.